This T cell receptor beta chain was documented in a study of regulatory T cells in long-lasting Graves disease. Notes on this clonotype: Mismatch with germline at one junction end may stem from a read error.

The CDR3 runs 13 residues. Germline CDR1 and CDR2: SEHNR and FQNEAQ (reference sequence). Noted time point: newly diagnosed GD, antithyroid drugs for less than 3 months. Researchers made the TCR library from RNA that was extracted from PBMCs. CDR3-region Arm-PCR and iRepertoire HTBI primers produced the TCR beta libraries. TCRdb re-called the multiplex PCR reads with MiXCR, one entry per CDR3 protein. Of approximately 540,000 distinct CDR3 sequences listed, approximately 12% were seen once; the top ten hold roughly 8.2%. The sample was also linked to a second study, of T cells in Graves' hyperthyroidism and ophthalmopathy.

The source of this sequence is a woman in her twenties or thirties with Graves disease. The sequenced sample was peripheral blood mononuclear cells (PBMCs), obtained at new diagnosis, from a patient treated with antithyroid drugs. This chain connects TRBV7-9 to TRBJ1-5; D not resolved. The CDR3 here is CASSLAEDQPQHF. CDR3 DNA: TGTGCCAGCAGCCTAGCGGAGGATCAGCCCCAGCATTTT. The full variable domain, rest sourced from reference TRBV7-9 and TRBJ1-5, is DTGVSQNPRHKITKRGQNVTFRCDPISEHNRLYWYRQTLGQGPEFLTYFQNEAQLEKSRLLSDRFSAERPKGSFSTLEIQRTEQGDSAMYLCASSLAEDQPQHFGDGTRLSIL.